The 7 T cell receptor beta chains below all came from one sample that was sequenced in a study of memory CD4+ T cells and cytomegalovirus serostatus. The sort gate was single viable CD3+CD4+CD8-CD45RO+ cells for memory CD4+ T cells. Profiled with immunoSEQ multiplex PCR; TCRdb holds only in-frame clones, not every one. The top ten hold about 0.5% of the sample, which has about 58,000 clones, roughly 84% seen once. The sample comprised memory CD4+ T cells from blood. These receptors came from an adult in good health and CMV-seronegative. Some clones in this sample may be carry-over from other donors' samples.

CDR3 residues: CASILAGDTDTQYF. CDR3 bases: TGTGCCAGCATTCTAGCGGGAGACACAGATACGCAGTATTTT. The V and J genes are TRBV28 and TRBJ2-3, with 10 bases fitting TRBD2. The CDR3 is 14 amino acids. V lost 7 bases and J lost 2; bases outside the gene matches: 3. Germline assignment: CDR1 MDHEN and CDR2 SYDVKM.

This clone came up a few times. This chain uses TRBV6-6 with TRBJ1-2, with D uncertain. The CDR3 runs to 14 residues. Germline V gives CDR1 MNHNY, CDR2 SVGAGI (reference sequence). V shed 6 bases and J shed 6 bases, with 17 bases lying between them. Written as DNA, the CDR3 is TGTGCCAGCAGCGCGTGGGTGGCAGCAGATGGCTACACCTTC. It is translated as CASSAWVAADGYTF.

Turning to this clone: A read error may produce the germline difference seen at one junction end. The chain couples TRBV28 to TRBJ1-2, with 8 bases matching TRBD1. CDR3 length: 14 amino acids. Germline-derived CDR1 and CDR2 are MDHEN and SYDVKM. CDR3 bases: TGTGCCAGCGGTTTGACAGGGGTGGACTATGGCTACACCTTC. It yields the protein CASGLTGVDYGYTF.

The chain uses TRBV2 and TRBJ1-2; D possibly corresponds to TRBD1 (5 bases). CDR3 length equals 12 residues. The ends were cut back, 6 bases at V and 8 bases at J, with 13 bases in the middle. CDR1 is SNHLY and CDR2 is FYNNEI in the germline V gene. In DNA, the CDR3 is TGTGCCAGCAGACGGGGGTCGGGCGGCTACACCTTC. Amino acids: CASRRGSGGYTF.

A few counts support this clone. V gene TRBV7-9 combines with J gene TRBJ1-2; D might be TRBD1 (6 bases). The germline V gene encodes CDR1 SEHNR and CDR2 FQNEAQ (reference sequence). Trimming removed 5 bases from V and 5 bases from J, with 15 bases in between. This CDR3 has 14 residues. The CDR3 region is CASSPDRVVYGYTF. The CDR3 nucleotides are TGTGCCAGCAGCCCGGACAGAGTGGTTTATGGCTACACCTTC.

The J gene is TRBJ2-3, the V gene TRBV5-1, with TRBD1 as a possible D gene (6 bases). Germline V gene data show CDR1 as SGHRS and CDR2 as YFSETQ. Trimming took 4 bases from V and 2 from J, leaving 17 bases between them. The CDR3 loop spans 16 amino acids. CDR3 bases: TGCGCCAGCAGCCCTACTACAGGGTTTCTCACAGATACGCAGTATTTT. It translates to CASSPTTGFLTDTQYF.

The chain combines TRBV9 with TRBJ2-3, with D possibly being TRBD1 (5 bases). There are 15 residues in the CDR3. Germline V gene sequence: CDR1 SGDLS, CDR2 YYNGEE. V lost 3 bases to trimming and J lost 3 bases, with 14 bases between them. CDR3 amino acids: CASSEQRGRTDTQYF. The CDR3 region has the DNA TGTGCCAGCAGCGAACAAAGGGGCAGAACAGATACGCAGTATTTT.